This T cell receptor (beta chain) was documented in a study of blood T cells in healthy people across ages. Through a sample-barcoded 5' primer and a J-beta primer mix, a second PCR was run for roughly 7 to 12 cycles. TCRdb redid the calling of the 5' RACE reads with MiXCR, one entry per CDR3 protein. The table has about 840,000 distinct CDR3 sequences, 25% to 35% seen once. The ends were cut back, 4 bases at V and 0 bases at J, with 7 bases in the middle. This CDR3 region has 13 residues. CDR1 and CDR2 from the germline V gene are SQVTM and ANQGSEA. A remark on this clonotype: A much larger clone is a single base away; this may be a read error. Since no conserved phenylalanine or tryptophan closes the CDR3, a read error is the likely cause.

These data were also reused for a study on T cells of mothers and their children.

Sequencing was done on a sample of blood. V and J are TRBV29-1 and TRBJ2-1; D is unresolved. The clonotype originates from a middle-aged woman in good health. CDR3: CSVAGFSYNEQFL. In nucleotides, the CDR3 is TGCAGCGTTGCAGGATTCTCCTACAATGAGCAGTTCCTC.